This T cell receptor beta chain was profiled in a study of T-cell memory formation after mild COVID-19. Study in general: TCR clusters were mostly donor specific.

General study points: Day 37-peaking second-wave clones had unconfirmed SARS-CoV-2 specificity. Clones that contracted clustered mainly in CM and EM if CD4+ and in EMRA if CD8+.

V shed 5 bases and J shed 9 bases, with 8 bases lying between them. CDR1 is SEHNR, CDR2 FQNEAQ, per germline (reference sequence). This CDR3 is 11 amino acids long. On this clonotype itself: The antigen is undetermined.

5'RACE primed from the constant segment yielded TCR alpha and TCR beta cDNA libraries bearing sample barcodes and UMIs. TCRdb redid the calling of the 5' RACE reads with MiXCR, one entry per CDR3 protein. This repertoire shows fewer than 550,000 distinct CDR3 sequences, about 19% found once; its top ten account for roughly 8%. This clonotype originated in an adult woman who had mild COVID-19 (a few samples of this study predate the infection). Cell type and time point are not known. The sample was PBMCs or a T cell subset sorted from them (not recorded which). The genes are TRBV7-9 and TRBJ1-5; weak D call: TRBD1 (5 bases). CDR3 protein: CASSLGGPQHF. DNA for the CDR3: TGTGCCAGCAGCCTCGGGGGGCCCCAGCATTTT.